Each of the 12 T cell receptor beta chains below was sequenced from the same sample in a study of T cell responses to AZD1222 COVID-19 vaccine. Profiled with immunoSEQ multiplex PCR; TCRdb holds only in-frame clones, not every one. The data show approximately 94,000 clones, 88% seen once. The sequenced sample was peripheral blood, obtained on day 0 of AZD1222 vaccination. The receptor set was obtained from an adult in good health.

In its sample, this clone was seen once. V and J are TRBV24-1 and TRBJ2-1, with D possibly TRBD2 on 6 matching bases. Trimming cost V 2 bases and J 2 bases, with 12 bases left between them. The CDR3 is 16 amino acids. Germline loops: CDR1 KGHDR, CDR2 SFDVKD. DNA of the CDR3: TGTGCCACCAGTGATTCTGTGGAGGGAACCTACAATGAGCAGTTCTTC. Amino acids: CATSDSVEGTYNEQFF.

The CDR3 region has the DNA TGCGCCAGCAGCCAACAGGGAGGGAGTGGGCCCCAGCATTTT. Protein sequence: CASSQQGGSGPQHF. The chain uses TRBV4-3 and TRBJ1-5, with D possibly TRBD1 on 5 matching bases. Germline V gene sequence: CDR1 LGHNA, CDR2 YSLEER. This CDR3 region has 14 residues. V shed 2 bases and J shed 9 bases, with 14 bases lying between them.

V gene TRBV28 combines with J gene TRBJ1-5; 8 bases map to TRBD1. The junction had 8 bases not matched to a gene; V was cut back by 6 bases and J by 4 bases. The CDR3 consists of 15 residues. Germline CDR1 reads MDHEN; CDR2 reads SYDVKM. This CDR3 is CASSLGTGVNQPQHF. The CDR3 DNA follows: TGTGCCAGCAGCCTCGGGACAGGTGTTAATCAGCCCCAGCATTTT.

The genes are TRBV4-1 and TRBJ2-5; D perhaps matches TRBD2 (5 bases). V lost 4 bases and J 5 bases, leaving 17 bases between the germline ends. The germline gives CDR1 MGHRA, CDR2 YSYEKL. CDR3 length equals 15 residues. CDR3: CASSRAVRVLETQYF. The CDR3 DNA is TGCGCCAGCAGCCGAGCAGTGAGGGTCTTGGAGACCCAGTACTTC.

The rearrangement uses TRBV6-2 or TRBV6-3 and TRBJ2-2; TRBD1 matches 7 bases. The CDR3 length is 17 residues. Germline trimming cut 5 bases from V and 0 bases from J; bases unmatched to any gene: 9. Germline V gene sequence: CDR1 MNHEY, CDR2 SVGEGT. The CDR3 region is CASSGIQGYANTGELFF. CDR3 coding DNA: TGTGCCAGCAGTGGAATACAGGGGTACGCGAACACCGGGGAGCTGTTTTTT.

The chain links TRBV19 to TRBJ1-1; 9 nucleotides agree with TRBD1. The CDR3 sequence is 16 residues long. V trimming: 3 bases; J trimming: 1 base; junction bases outside the gene matches: 6. Germline-derived CDR1 and CDR2 are LNHDA and SQIVND (reference sequence). CDR3 in amino acids: CASSIGGTGRNTEAFF. In DNA form, the CDR3 reads TGTGCCAGTAGTATCGGGGGGACAGGGCGGAACACTGAAGCTTTCTTT.

This chain links TRBV4-1 with TRBJ1-4, with 11 bases fitting TRBD1. The CDR3 is 16 amino acids. The germline CDR1 and CDR2 sequences are MGHRA and YSYEKL. V was pared by 3 bases and J by 11 bases, with 11 bases of the junction left unmatched. Here the CDR3 DNA reads TGCGCCAGCAGCCAGGGCCCCGGGACAGGGGGATCGAAACTGTTTTTT. Translating gives CASSQGPGTGGSKLFF.

The chain joins TRBV19 to TRBJ1-5; TRBD1 aligns across 8 bases. The J segment lost 0 bases and the V segment lost 11 bases, leaving 9 bases of the junction unmatched. The CDR3 consists of 15 residues. CDR1 is LNHDA and CDR2 is SQIVND in the germline V gene (reference sequence). The chain's CDR3 is CASTRTGYSNQPQHF. The CDR3 DNA follows: TGTGCCTCTACCCGGACAGGGTATAGCAATCAGCCCCAGCATTTT.

This chain connects TRBV6-2 or TRBV6-3 to TRBJ1-5, with 8 bases lining up with TRBD1. The CDR3 extends over 15 amino acids. Losses at the gene ends were 6 bases for V and 1 base for J; bases not matched to a gene: 5. Germline lookup yields CDR1 MNHEY and CDR2 SVGEGT. The CDR3 coding sequence is TGTGCCAGCAGCATCAGGGGGCTGAGCAATCAGCCCCAGCATTTT. It is translated as CASSIRGLSNQPQHF.

The J gene is TRBJ2-2, the V gene TRBV11-2, with TRBD1 identical over 7 bases. Germline CDR1 and CDR2: SGHAT and FQNNGV. V dropped 1 base and J dropped 5; count of bases not matched to a gene: 7. CDR3 size: 16 residues. The CDR3 reads CASSLAQIRGTGELFF. CDR3 sequence (DNA): TGTGCCAGCAGCTTAGCCCAGATCAGGGGGACCGGGGAGCTGTTTTTT. Looking up the rest from reference TRBV11-2 and TRBJ2-2 gives the full variable domain: EAGVAQSPRYKIIEKRQSVAFWCNPISGHATLYWYQQILGQGPKLLIQFQNNGVVDDSQLPKDRFSAERLKGVDSTLKIQPAKLEDSAVYLCASSLAQIRGTGELFFGEGSRLTVL.

The chain employs TRBV6-6 and TRBJ1-4; no reliable D call. Trimming removed 6 bases from V and 4 bases from J, with 12 bases in between. CDR1 is MNHNY, CDR2 SVGAGI, per germline (reference sequence). The CDR3 sequence is 14 residues long. The CDR3 nucleotides read TGTGCCAGCAGCCAAGACGGCTTTAATGAAAAACTGTTTTTT. Protein product: CASSQDGFNEKLFF.

The rearrangement links TRBV7-8 to TRBJ2-5; D perhaps matches TRBD2 (5 bases). V shed 6 bases and J shed 1 base, with 12 bases lying between them. Germline V CDR1 and CDR2: SGHVS, FQNEAQ. The CDR3 is 14 amino acids. CDR3 nucleotide sequence: TGTGCCAGCAGGAGAGCGGAGATCCAAGAGACCCAGTACTTC. Translated: CASRRAEIQETQYF.